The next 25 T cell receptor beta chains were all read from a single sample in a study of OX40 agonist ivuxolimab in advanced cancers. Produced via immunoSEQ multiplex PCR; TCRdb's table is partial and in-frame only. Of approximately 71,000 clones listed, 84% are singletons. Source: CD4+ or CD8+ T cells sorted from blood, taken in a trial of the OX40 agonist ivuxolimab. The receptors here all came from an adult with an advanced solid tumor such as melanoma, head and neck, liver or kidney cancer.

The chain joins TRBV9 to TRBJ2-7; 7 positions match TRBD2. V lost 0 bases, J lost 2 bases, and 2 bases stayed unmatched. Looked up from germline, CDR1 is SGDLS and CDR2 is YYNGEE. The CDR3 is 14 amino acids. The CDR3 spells CASSVGAGAYEQYF. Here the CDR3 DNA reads TGTGCCAGCAGCGTAGGGGCGGGGGCCTACGAGCAGTACTTC.

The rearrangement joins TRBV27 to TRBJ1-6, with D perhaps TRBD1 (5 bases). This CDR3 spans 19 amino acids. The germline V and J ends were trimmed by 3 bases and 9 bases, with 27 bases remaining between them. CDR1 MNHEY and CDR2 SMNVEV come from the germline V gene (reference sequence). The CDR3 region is CASSFQGLGTGQGTSPLHF. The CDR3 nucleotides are TGTGCCAGCAGTTTTCAGGGACTAGGGACTGGGCAGGGTACTTCACCCCTCCACTTT.

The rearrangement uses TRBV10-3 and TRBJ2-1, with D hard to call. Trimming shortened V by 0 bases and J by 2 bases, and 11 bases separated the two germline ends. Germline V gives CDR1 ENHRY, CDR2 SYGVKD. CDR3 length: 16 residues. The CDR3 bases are TGTGCCATCAGTGAGTCCCTGGCACAGACCTACAATGAGCAGTTCTTC. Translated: CAISESLAQTYNEQFF.

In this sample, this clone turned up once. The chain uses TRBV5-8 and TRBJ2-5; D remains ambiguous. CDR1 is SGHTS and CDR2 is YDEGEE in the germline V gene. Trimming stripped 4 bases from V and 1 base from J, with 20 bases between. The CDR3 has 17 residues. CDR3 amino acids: CASSPFGSSTPQETQYF. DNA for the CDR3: TGTGCCAGCAGCCCCTTTGGTTCTAGTACCCCCCAAGAGACCCAGTACTTC.

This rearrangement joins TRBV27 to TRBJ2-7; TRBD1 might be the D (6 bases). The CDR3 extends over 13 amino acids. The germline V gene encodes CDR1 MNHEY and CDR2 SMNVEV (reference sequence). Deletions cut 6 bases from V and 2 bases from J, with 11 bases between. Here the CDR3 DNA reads TGTGCCAGCAGACAGGGCGGCGCCTACGAGCAGTACTTC. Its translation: CASRQGGAYEQYF.

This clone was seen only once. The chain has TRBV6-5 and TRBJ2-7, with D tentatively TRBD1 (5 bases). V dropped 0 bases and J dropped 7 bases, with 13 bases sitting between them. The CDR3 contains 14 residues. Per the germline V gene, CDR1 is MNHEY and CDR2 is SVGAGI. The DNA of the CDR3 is TGTGCCAGCAGTTACTCTTGGGGCAGAGGAGAGCAGTACTTC. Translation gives CASSYSWGRGEQYF.

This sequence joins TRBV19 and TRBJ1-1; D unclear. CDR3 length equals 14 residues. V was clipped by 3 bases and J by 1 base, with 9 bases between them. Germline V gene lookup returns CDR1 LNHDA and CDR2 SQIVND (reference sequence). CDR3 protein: CASSIQQTNTEAFF. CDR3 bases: TGTGCCAGTAGTATTCAACAGACGAACACTGAAGCTTTCTTT.

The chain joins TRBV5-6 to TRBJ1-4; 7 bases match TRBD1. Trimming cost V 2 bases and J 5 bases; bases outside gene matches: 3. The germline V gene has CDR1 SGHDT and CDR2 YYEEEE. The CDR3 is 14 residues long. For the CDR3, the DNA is TGTGCCAGCAGCTTCAGACAGGGCAATGAAAAACTGTTTTTT. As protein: CASSFRQGNEKLFF.

As DNA, the CDR3 is TGTGCCAGCAGATCGACTAGCGGGGGATCCTACGAGCAGTACTTC. Amino acids: CASRSTSGGSYEQYF. The chain employs TRBV6-6 and TRBJ2-7; 12 bases are a match to TRBD2. Germline trimming cut 6 bases from V and 1 base from J; bases unmatched to any gene: 4. Germline V gene sequence: CDR1 MNHNY, CDR2 SVGAGI (reference sequence). This CDR3 region has 15 residues.

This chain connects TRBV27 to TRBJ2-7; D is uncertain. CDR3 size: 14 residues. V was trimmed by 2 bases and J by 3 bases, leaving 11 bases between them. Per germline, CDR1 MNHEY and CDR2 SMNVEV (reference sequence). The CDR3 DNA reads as TGTGCCAGCAGTTTAACGGACCCGATCTACGAGCAGTACTTC. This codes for CASSLTDPIYEQYF.

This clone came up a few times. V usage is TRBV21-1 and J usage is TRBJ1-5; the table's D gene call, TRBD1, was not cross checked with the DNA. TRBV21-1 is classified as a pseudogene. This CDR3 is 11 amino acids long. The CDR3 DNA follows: TGTGCCGTCCTTACAAATCAGCCCCAGCATTTT. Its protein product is CAVLTNQPQHF.

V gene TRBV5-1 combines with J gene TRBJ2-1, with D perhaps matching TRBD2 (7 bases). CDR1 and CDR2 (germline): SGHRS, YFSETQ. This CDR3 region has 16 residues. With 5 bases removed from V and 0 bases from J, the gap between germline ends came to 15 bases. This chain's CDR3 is CASRMGGGGSYNEQFF. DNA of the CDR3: TGCGCCAGCAGGATGGGAGGGGGAGGCTCCTACAATGAGCAGTTCTTC.

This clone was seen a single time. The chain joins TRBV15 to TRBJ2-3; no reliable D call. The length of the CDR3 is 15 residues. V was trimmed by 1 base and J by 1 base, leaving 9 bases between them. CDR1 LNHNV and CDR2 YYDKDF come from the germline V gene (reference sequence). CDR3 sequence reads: CATSRAALGTDTQYF. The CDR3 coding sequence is TGTGCCACCAGCAGAGCCGCGTTGGGCACAGATACGCAGTATTTT.

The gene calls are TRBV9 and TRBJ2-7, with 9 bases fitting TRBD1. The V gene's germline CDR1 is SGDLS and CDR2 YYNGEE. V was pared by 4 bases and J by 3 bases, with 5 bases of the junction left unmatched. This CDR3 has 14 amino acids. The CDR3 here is CASSRDRAGYEQYF. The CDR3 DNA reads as TGTGCCAGCAGCCGGGACAGGGCAGGCTACGAGCAGTACTTC.

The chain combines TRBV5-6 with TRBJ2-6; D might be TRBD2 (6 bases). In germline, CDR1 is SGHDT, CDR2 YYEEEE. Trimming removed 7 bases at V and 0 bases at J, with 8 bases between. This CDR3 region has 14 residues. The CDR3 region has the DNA TGTGCCAGCCACGGGAGCTCTGGGGCCAACGTCCTGACTTTC. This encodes CASHGSSGANVLTF.

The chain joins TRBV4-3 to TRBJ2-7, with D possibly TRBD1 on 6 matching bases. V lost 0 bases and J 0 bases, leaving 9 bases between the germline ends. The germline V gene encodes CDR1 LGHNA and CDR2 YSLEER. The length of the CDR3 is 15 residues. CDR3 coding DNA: TGCGCCAGCAGCCAAGAGCCAGGGGCCTCCTACGAGCAGTACTTC. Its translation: CASSQEPGASYEQYF.

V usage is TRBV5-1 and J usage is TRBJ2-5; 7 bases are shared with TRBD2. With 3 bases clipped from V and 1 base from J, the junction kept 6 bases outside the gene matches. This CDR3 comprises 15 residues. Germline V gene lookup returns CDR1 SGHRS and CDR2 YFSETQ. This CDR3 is CASSWGGSAQETQYF. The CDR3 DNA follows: TGCGCCAGCAGCTGGGGGGGTTCGGCCCAAGAGACCCAGTACTTC.

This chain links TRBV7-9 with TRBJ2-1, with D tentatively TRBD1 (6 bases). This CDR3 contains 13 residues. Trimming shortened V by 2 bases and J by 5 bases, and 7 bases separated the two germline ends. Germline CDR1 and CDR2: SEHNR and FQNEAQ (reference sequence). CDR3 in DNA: TGTGCCAGCAGCTTATCAGGGGACAATGAGCAGTTCTTC. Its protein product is CASSLSGDNEQFF. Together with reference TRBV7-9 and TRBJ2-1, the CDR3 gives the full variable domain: DTGVSQNPRHKITKRGQNVTFRCDPISEHNRLYWYRQTLGQGPEFLTYFQNEAQLEKSRLLSDRFSAERPKGSFSTLEIQRTEQGDSAMYLCASSLSGDNEQFFGPGTRLTVL.

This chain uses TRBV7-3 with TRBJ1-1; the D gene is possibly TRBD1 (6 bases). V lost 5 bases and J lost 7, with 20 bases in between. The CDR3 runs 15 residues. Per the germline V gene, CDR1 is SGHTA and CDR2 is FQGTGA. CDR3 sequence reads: CASSLSSGQQNEAFF. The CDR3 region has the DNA TGTGCCAGCAGCCTCAGTAGTGGACAGCAGAATGAAGCTTTCTTT.

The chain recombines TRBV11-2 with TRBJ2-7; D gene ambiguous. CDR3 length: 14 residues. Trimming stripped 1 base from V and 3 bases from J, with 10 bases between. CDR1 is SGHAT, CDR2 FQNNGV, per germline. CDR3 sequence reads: CASSLVPRIYEQYF. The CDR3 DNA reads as TGTGCCAGCAGCTTAGTTCCCAGGATCTACGAGCAGTACTTC. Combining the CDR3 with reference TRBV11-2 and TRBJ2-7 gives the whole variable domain EAGVAQSPRYKIIEKRQSVAFWCNPISGHATLYWYQQILGQGPKLLIQFQNNGVVDDSQLPKDRFSAERLKGVDSTLKIQPAKLEDSAVYLCASSLVPRIYEQYFGPGTRLTVT.

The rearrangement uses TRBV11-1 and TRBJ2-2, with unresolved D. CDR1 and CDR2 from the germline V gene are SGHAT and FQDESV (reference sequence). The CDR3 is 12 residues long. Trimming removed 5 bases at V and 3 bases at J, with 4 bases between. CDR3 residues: CASSPHTGELFF. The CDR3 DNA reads TGTGCCAGCAGCCCACACACCGGGGAGCTGTTTTTT.

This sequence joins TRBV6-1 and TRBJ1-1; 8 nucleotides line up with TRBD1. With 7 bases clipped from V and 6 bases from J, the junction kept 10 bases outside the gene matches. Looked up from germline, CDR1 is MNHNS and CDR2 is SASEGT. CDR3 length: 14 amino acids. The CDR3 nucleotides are TGTGCCAGCATGTTCGACAGGGGAGTACCTGAAGCTTTCTTT. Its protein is CASMFDRGVPEAFF.

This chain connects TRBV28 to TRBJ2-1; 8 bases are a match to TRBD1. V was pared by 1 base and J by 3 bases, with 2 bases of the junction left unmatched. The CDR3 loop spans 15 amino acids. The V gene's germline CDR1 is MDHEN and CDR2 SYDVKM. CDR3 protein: CASSLYDRGYNEQFF. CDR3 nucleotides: TGTGCCAGCAGTTTATATGACAGGGGCTACAATGAGCAGTTCTTC.

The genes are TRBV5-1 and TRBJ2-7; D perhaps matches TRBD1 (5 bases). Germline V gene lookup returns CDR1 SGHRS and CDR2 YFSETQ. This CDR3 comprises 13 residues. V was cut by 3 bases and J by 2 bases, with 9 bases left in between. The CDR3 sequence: CASSYTGPYEQYF. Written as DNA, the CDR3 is TGCGCCAGCAGCTATACAGGCCCCTACGAGCAGTACTTC.

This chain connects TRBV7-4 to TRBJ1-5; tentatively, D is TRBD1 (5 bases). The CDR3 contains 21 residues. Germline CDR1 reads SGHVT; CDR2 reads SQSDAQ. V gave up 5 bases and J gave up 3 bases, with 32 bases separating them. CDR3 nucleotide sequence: TGTGCCAGCAGCCCGCCGAGACCGTCGGGGTCGGGAAGGGGACTCAATCAGCCCCAGCATTTT. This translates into CASSPPRPSGSGRGLNQPQHF.